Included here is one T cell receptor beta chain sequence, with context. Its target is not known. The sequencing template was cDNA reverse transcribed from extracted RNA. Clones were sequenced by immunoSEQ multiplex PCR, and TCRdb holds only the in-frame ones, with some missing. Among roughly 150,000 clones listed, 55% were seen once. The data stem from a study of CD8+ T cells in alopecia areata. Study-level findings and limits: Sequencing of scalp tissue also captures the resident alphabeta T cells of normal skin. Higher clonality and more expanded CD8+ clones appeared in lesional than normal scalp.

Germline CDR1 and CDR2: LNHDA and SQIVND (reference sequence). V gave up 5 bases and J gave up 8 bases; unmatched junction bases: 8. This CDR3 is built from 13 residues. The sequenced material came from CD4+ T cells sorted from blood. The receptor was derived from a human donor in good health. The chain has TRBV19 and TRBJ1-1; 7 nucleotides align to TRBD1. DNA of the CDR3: TGTGCCAGTAGTCCACGAGACAGGGACGAAGCTTTCTTT. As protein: CASSPRDRDEAFF.